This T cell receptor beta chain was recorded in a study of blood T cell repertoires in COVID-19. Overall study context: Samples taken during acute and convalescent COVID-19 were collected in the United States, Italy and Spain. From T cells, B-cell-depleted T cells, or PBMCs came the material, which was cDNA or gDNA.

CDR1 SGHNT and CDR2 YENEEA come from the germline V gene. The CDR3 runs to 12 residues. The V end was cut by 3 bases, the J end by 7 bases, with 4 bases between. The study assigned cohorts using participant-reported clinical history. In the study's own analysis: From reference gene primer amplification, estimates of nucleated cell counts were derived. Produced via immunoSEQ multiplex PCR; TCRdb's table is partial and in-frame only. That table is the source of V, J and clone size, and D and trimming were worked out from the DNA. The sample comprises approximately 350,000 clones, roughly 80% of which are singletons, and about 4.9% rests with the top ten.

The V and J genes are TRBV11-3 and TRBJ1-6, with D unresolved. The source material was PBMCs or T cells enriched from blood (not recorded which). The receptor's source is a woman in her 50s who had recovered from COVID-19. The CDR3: CASSFQNSPLHF. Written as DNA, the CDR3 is TGTGCCAGCAGCTTCCAAAATTCACCCCTCCACTTT.